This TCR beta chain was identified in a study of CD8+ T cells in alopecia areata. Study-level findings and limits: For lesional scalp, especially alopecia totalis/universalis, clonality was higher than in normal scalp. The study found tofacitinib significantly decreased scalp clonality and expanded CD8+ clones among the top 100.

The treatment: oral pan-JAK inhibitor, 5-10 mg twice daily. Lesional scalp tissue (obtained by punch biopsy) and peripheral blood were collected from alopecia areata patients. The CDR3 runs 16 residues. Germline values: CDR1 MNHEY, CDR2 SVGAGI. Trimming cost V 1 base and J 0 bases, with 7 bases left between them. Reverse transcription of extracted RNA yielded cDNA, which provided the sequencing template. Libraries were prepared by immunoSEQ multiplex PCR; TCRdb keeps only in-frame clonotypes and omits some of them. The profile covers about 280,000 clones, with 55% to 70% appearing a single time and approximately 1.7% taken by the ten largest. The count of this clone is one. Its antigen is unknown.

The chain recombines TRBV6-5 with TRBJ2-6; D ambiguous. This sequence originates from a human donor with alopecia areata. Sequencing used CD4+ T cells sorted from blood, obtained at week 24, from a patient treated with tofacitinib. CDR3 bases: TGTGCCAGCAGTTACTTTATCGGCTCTGGGGCCAACGTCCTGACTTTC. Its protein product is CASSYFIGSGANVLTF.